This T cell receptor (beta chain) originates from a study of tumor-infiltrating lymphocytes in oesophageal squamous cell carcinoma. TCRdb processed the PCR reads anew with MiXCR; each CDR3 protein has one entry. Altogether 8,500 to 14,000 distinct CDR3 sequences are present, around 50% being singletons, with the ten largest covering almost 25%. Germline V gene data show CDR1 as LGHNT and CDR2 as FRNRAP. CDR3 length: 16 amino acids. V and J are TRBV12-5 and TRBJ2-3, with 12 bases matching TRBD2. TRBJ2-5 explains the end of the DNA better; the J call may be wrong. This clonotype originated in a male donor with esophageal squamous cell carcinoma. Sequenced input: esophageal tumor tissue. The CDR3 protein is CASGSTSGGPQETQYF. CDR3 DNA sequence: TGTGCTAGTGGTTCGACTAGCGGGGGTCCCCAAGAGACCCAGTACTTC.